This is a list of T cell receptor beta chains from one sample in a study of blood T cells in healthy people across ages. TCRdb re-called the 5' RACE reads with MiXCR, one entry per CDR3 protein. The repertoire includes approximately 800,000 distinct CDR3 sequences, approximately 65% of them detected once, and around a quarter sits in the top ten. Sequences were obtained from blood. These receptors originate from a man aged 25 to 40 in good health. Each CDR3 is given with its conserved first and last residue.

v_call cdr3_aa
TRBV4-2 CASSQDLALETQYF
TRBV9 CASTPPEDREKLFF
TRBV9 CASSGHYNEQFF
TRBV20-1 CSASRDTQYF
TRBV6-1 CASSLTHEQYF
TRBV28 CASSFAGSGNYEQYF
TRBV20-1 CSARVSGLVSGEQFF
TRBV29-1 CSVDGLAGMNNEQFF
TRBV18 CASADQDSYEQYF
TRBV2 CASSRWETQYF
TRBV4-2 CASSQDEGRGGDTQYF
TRBV7-2 CASSQTVATQYF
TRBV29-1 CSASKRGASCNEQFF
TRBV7-2 CASSPRPAGNINNEQFF
TRBV7-9 CASSFRTANTGELFF
TRBV6-5 CASSYSYNVGIQETQYF
TRBV7-9 CASSLVQGDGANVLTF
TRBV7-9 CASSDSGTSGGVYNEQFF
TRBV11-2 CASSPGRGNEQYF
TRBV12-3/TRBV12-4 CASSSLDRYYEQYF
TRBV6-2/TRBV6-3 CASSYSVKGDYEQYF
TRBV5-1 CASSLAPGAGNYGYTF
TRBV29-1 CSASYRGLFNYGYTF
TRBV28 CASSPRGGNEQFF
TRBV12-3/TRBV12-4 CASSFGRDRGYTF
TRBV5-1 CASSRGPSETPYEQYF
TRBV12-3/TRBV12-4 CASLAVRQGVTEAFF
TRBV29-1 CRPFGAFF
TRBV29-1 CSVDRPQETQYF
TRBV6-6 CASRNKRGGLETQYF
TRBV16 CASSLQGIGQPQHF
TRBV6-2/TRBV6-3 CASGFNEQFF
TRBV9 CASSEGLAGGLNEQFF
TRBV9 CASSVGPLGYEQYF
TRBV28 CASSPPVADEQYF
TRBV5-1 CASSLTSGVYNEQFF
TRBV29-1 CSVDPSTYEQYF
TRBV4-3 CASSSQKNYGYTF
TRBV7-2 CASSLVGGGATHEQYF
TRBV7-9 CASSLVEGDEQFF
TRBV7-2 CASRSTVVSLVNEQFF
TRBV5-1 CASSAAGGLGGYTF
TRBV11-2 CASSLVGDYNSPLHF
TRBV29-1 CSVEETSGGPSFSYNEQFF
TRBV20-1 CSAKRGPSTDTQYF